The present TCR beta chain was sequenced within a study of T-cell reconstitution after alpha-beta-depleted transplantation in children. TCRbeta library construction was performed incorporating unique molecular identifiers. Using its own MiXCR run on the PCR reads, TCRdb lists one record per CDR3 protein. The sample records 500,000 to 650,000 distinct CDR3 sequences, 10% to 15% being singletons. This clonotype was picked up a small number of times. This CDR3 comprises 15 residues. The V gene lost 3 bases and the J gene lost 2 bases, with 11 bases spanning the gap. Germline V gene data show CDR1 as SNHLY and CDR2 as FYNNEI.

This specimen was PBMCs, mostly from graft donor cells, taken 360 days after TCRalphabeta/CD19-depleted stem cell transplant. The chain recombines TRBV2 with TRBJ1-3; D perhaps matches TRBD1 (5 bases). The sequence came from a male patient between 10 and 17 years old who had a stem cell transplant for acute myeloid leukemia, so the T cells may come from the graft donor. Written as DNA, the CDR3 is TGTGCCAGCAGTGAGGGCAGGGTACCTGGAAACACCATATATTTT. It codes for CASSEGRVPGNTIYF.